Following are 32 T cell receptor beta chains from one sample sequenced in a study of cytomegalovirus exposure and HLA in healthy donors. 13 Jbeta primers and 60 Vbeta primers were used for the PCR. This table comes from immunoSEQ multiplex PCR, and its TCRdb copy is limited to in-frame clones, with some not included. Counted here are under 150,000 clones, roughly three quarters occurring once; the ten biggest clones make up 0.94%. Sequenced sample: PBMCs. The receptors shown here come from an older woman in good health and CMV-seronegative.

The CDR3 region has the DNA TGTGCCAGCAGTTACAATGGGGGGGCTGGCACAGATACGCAGTATTTT. Protein: CASSYNGGAGTDTQYF. V and J are TRBV6-5 and TRBJ2-3; weak D call: TRBD2 (7 bases). Between the trimmed V and J ends, which lost 2 bases and 1 base, there was a span of 13 bases. In germline, CDR1 is MNHEY, CDR2 SVGAGI. The CDR3 contains 16 residues.

This chain connects TRBV7-2 to TRBJ2-3, with 11 bases aligning to TRBD2. The CDR3 has 14 residues. Losses at the gene ends were 5 bases for V and 5 bases for J; bases not matched to a gene: 3. Germline V gene data show CDR1 as SGHTA and CDR2 as FQGNSA. CDR3 sequence reads: CASSVTSGGDTQYF. CDR3 nucleotide sequence: TGTGCCAGCAGCGTTACTAGCGGGGGAGATACGCAGTATTTT.

This clone was observed once. The chain joins TRBV21-1 to TRBJ2-7; TRBD1 is the table's D call and was not checked against the DNA. TRBV21-1 is labeled a pseudogene. The CDR3 is 12 amino acids. The DNA for the CDR3 is TGTGCCAGCCGGGACAGACCTTATGAGCAGTACTTC. Its translation is CASRDRPYEQYF.

This rearrangement joins TRBV7-9 to TRBJ1-2; D gene ambiguous. The germline gives CDR1 SEHNR, CDR2 FQNEAQ (reference sequence). Trimming took 5 bases from V and 2 from J, leaving 12 bases between them. This CDR3 contains 14 residues. The CDR3 nucleotides read TGTGCCAGCAGCCAAAGTCCACAGAACTATGGCTACACCTTC. This encodes CASSQSPQNYGYTF.

The chain has TRBV2 and TRBJ1-1; D unresolved. The V end was cut by 3 bases, the J end by 1 base, with 12 bases between. The CDR3 covers 15 residues. Germline lookup yields CDR1 SNHLY and CDR2 FYNNEI. CDR3 sequence (DNA): TGTGCCAGCAGTGATCCCGGGAACCCGAACACTGAAGCTTTCTTT. This encodes CASSDPGNPNTEAFF.

This chain uses TRBV11-2 with TRBJ2-7; D not resolved. V lost 1 base, J lost 3 bases, and 7 bases lay in between. The germline V gene encodes CDR1 SGHAT and CDR2 FQNNGV. The CDR3 has 13 amino acids. The CDR3 reads CASSLGPDYEQYF. The CDR3 nucleotides are TGTGCCAGCAGCTTAGGGCCCGACTACGAGCAGTACTTC.

This clone appeared a few times. This rearrangement joins TRBV19 to TRBJ2-3; TRBD2 is a possible D gene (6 bases). V was pared by 3 bases and J by 2 bases, with 15 bases between. Germline loops: CDR1 LNHDA, CDR2 SQIVND (reference sequence). The CDR3 is made up of 16 amino acids. CDR3 in amino acids: CASSIRGWASTDTQYF. The CDR3 nucleotides are TGTGCCAGTAGTATTCGGGGGTGGGCTTCCACAGATACGCAGTATTTT.

V gene TRBV10-3 combines with J gene TRBJ1-1, with 7 bases identical to TRBD1. The CDR3 sequence is 17 residues long. Germline loops: CDR1 ENHRY, CDR2 SYGVKD. J was trimmed by 3 bases and V by 5 bases; bases with no gene match: 15. The CDR3 loop reads CAISPLQGLGSHTEAFF. DNA of the CDR3: TGTGCCATCAGTCCCTTACAGGGGTTGGGGTCCCACACTGAAGCTTTCTTT.

This clone has just one count. The gene calls are TRBV19 and TRBJ2-7; 8 bases fit TRBD2. This CDR3 comprises 14 residues. Germline lookup yields CDR1 LNHDA and CDR2 SQIVND (reference sequence). V lost 5 bases, J lost 1 base, and 4 bases stayed unmatched. CDR3 bases: TGTGCCAGTAGTGTCAGCGGGAGATCCTACGAGCAGTACTTC. This sequence encodes CASSVSGRSYEQYF.

The chain employs TRBV6-5 and TRBJ1-2; 8 nucleotides align to TRBD1. Losses at the gene ends were 8 bases for V and 4 bases for J; bases not matched to a gene: 12. The germline CDR1 and CDR2 sequences are MNHEY and SVGAGI. This CDR3 contains 15 residues. DNA of the CDR3: TGTGCCAGCGGACGCCGTTACAGGGGGGGCTATGGCTACACCTTC. Translated: CASGRRYRGGYGYTF.

The rearrangement joins TRBV29-1 to TRBJ1-1; TRBD1 matches 7 bases. The germline V gene encodes CDR1 SQVTM and CDR2 ANQGSEA. J was trimmed by 6 bases and V by 6 bases; bases with no gene match: 13. The CDR3 covers 14 residues. CDR3: CSVGETGIMAEAFF. The CDR3 DNA sequence: TGCAGCGTCGGTGAGACAGGGATTATGGCTGAAGCTTTCTTT.

Comments on this clone: An end of the junction does not agree with germline; a read error may underlie this. This sequence joins TRBV7-7 and TRBJ2-1, with TRBD2 identical over 11 bases. CDR3 length: 19 residues. Looked up from germline, CDR1 is SSHAT and CDR2 is FNYEAQ (reference sequence). CDR3 residues: CASSLGLAGGYNSYNEQFF. The CDR3 nucleotides read TGTGCTAGCAGCTTAGGGTTAGCGGGGGGGTATAACTCCTACAATGAGCAGTTCTTC. Full variable domain (rest looked up from reference TRBV7-7 and TRBJ2-1): GAGVSQSPRYKVTKRGQDVTLRCDPISSHATLYWYQQALGQGPEFLTYFNYEAQPDKSGLPSDRFSAERPEGSISTLTIQRTEQRDSAMYRCASSLGLAGGYNSYNEQFFGPGTRLTVL.

This clone was seen only a few times. This chain joins TRBV19 and TRBJ2-3, with 10 bases identical to TRBD1. This CDR3 is 18 amino acids long. Germline CDR1 is LNHDA and CDR2 is SQIVND (reference sequence). J gave up 3 bases and V 1 base, and 10 bases lay outside the gene matches. The chain's CDR3 is CASSIVLVGQGVTDTQYF. CDR3 sequence (DNA): TGTGCCAGTAGTATAGTCTTGGTTGGACAGGGGGTTACAGATACGCAGTATTTT. Supplemented by reference TRBV19 and TRBJ2-3, the full variable domain reads DGGITQSPKYLFRKEGQNVTLSCEQNLNHDAMYWYRQDPGQGLRLIYYSQIVNDFQKGDIAEGYSVSREKKESFPLTVTSAQKNPTAFYLCASSIVLVGQGVTDTQYFGPGTRLTVL.

The genes are TRBV5-1 and TRBJ2-5; a weak D match, TRBD2 (7 bases). The CDR3 length is 14 residues. From germline, CDR1 is SGHRS and CDR2 YFSETQ. V lost 2 bases to trimming and J lost 5 bases, with 13 bases between them. The CDR3 sequence: CASSFTGRGETQYF. The CDR3, as DNA: TGCGCCAGCAGCTTCACAGGGAGGGGGGAGACCCAGTACTTC.

In regard to this clone: This clone may be a read error of a much larger clone one base away. V and J are TRBV6-1 and TRBJ1-1; 8 positions match TRBD1. Germline CDR1 reads MNHNS; CDR2 reads SASEGT. The CDR3 has 13 residues. The trim removed 6 bases at V and 1 base at J, leaving 1 base unmatched. CDR3 protein: CASRDRGNTEAFF. The CDR3 bases are TGTGCCAGCAGAGACAGGGGGAACACTGAAGCTTTCTTT.

The rearrangement links TRBV7-2 to TRBJ2-5; 8 nucleotides line up with TRBD2. The junction had 2 bases not matched to a gene; V was cut back by 5 bases and J by 3 bases. The length of the CDR3 is 13 residues. Germline V gene sequence: CDR1 SGHTA, CDR2 FQGNSA. The CDR3 region is CASSISGKETQYF. CDR3 DNA sequence: TGTGCCAGCAGCATTAGCGGGAAAGAGACCCAGTACTTC. Full variable domain (missing parts from reference TRBV7-2 and TRBJ2-5): GAGVSQSPSNKVTEKGKDVELRCDPISGHTALYWYRQSLGQGLEFLIYFQGNSAPDKSGLPSDRFSAERTGGSVSTLTIQRTQQEDSAVYLCASSISGKETQYFGPGTRLLVL.

The V and J genes are TRBV28 and TRBJ1-3, with D possibly being TRBD1 (5 bases). CDR1 is MDHEN and CDR2 is SYDVKM in the germline V gene. V shed 2 bases and J shed 3 bases, with 11 bases lying between them. The length of the CDR3 is 15 residues. The CDR3 DNA reads TGTGCCAGCAGTTTACTGACAGCTAATGGAAACACCATATATTTT. Translation gives CASSLLTANGNTIYF.

The V gene is TRBV7-2, the J gene TRBJ2-1, with TRBD2 matching 10 bases. The CDR3 loop spans 16 amino acids. Germline CDR1 and CDR2: SGHTA and FQGNSA. The V segment lost 0 bases and the J segment 7 bases; nucleotides outside the gene matches: 6. CDR3 protein: CASSLAQAGGANEQFF. The CDR3 nucleotides are TGTGCCAGCAGCTTAGCGCAAGCGGGGGGGGCGAATGAGCAGTTCTTC.

CDR3 in DNA: TGTGCCAGCAGCTTGGCGGCAGGAGGGGAGACCCAGTACTTC. Its protein is CASSLAAGGETQYF. The genes are TRBV7-9 and TRBJ2-5; possibly TRBD2 for D (6 bases). Germline V gene lookup returns CDR1 SEHNR and CDR2 FQNEAQ (reference sequence). The CDR3 is 14 amino acids. V dropped 3 bases and J dropped 5 bases, with 13 bases sitting between them.

This CDR3 is CASSPGFVQAGDTQYF. In DNA form, the CDR3 reads TGTGCCAGCAGCCCCGGATTTGTTCAGGCGGGGGATACGCAGTATTTT. This chain links TRBV5-4 with TRBJ2-3; D may be TRBD2 (6 bases). The V end was cut by 4 bases, the J end by 6 bases, with 21 bases between. The CDR3 totals 16 residues. CDR1 and CDR2 from the germline V gene are SGHNT and YYREEE (reference sequence).

V is TRBV5-1 and J is TRBJ1-4, with D perhaps TRBD1 (5 bases). The CDR3 extends over 17 amino acids. The V and J ends lost 5 bases and 0 bases respectively, with 17 bases between them. CDR1 and CDR2 from the germline V gene are SGHRS and YFSETQ. The CDR3 region is CASRPGHGRTTNEKLFF. The CDR3 DNA sequence: TGCGCCAGCAGACCAGGACACGGAAGGACAACTAATGAAAAACTGTTTTTT.

This clone has more than one count but fewer than ten. This rearrangement joins TRBV5-8 to TRBJ2-5; perhaps TRBD1 as D (5 bases). Germline V lookup: CDR1 SGHTS, CDR2 YDEGEE. Between the trimmed V and J ends, which lost 0 bases and 1 base, there was a span of 13 bases. The CDR3 contains 16 residues. CDR3 region: CASSLDTGQGQETQYF. For the CDR3, the DNA is TGTGCCAGCAGCTTGGATACCGGTCAGGGCCAAGAGACCCAGTACTTC.

This clone was counted a few times. The chain is built from TRBV28 and TRBJ2-2, with D uncertain. Trimming took 3 bases from V and 6 from J, leaving 8 bases between them. Germline CDR1 reads MDHEN; CDR2 reads SYDVKM. CDR3 size: 13 residues. The CDR3 spells CASSLIGAGELFF. As DNA, the CDR3 is TGTGCCAGCAGTTTGATAGGAGCCGGGGAGCTGTTTTTT.

The chain uses TRBV4-2 and TRBJ2-1; 7 nucleotides match TRBD2. The V gene end was trimmed by 4 bases and the J gene end by 1 base; junction bases not matched to a gene: 1. The CDR3 consists of 14 residues. CDR1 is LGHNA and CDR2 is YNFKEQ in the germline V gene. CDR3 coding DNA: TGTGCCAGCAGCCCCGGGGGGTCCTACAATGAGCAGTTCTTC. This codes for CASSPGGSYNEQFF.

The V call is TRBV27, the J call TRBJ1-1, with 7 positions matching TRBD1. The CDR3 is 17 amino acids. Germline lookup yields CDR1 MNHEY and CDR2 SMNVEV (reference sequence). The J segment lost 1 base and the V segment lost 2 bases, leaving 10 bases of the junction unmatched. CDR3 DNA: TGTGCCAGCAGTTTAAGGAACAGGGGTGGGACGAACACTGAAGCTTTCTTT. It specifies CASSLRNRGGTNTEAFF.

The chain uses TRBV6-1 and TRBJ2-5; TRBD2 aligns across 8 bases. CDR1 is MNHNS and CDR2 is SASEGT in the germline V gene. The CDR3 runs 16 residues. Germline trimming cut 2 bases from V and 0 bases from J; bases unmatched to any gene: 5. The CDR3 is CASSESSGGYQETQYF. CDR3 sequence (DNA): TGTGCCAGCAGTGAAAGTTCGGGGGGGTACCAAGAGACCCAGTACTTC.

The rearrangement links TRBV27 to TRBJ2-3; 8 nucleotides match TRBD1. There are 15 residues in the CDR3. The germline gives CDR1 MNHEY, CDR2 SMNVEV (reference sequence). Trimming at V came to 6 bases and at J to 6 bases, leaving 11 bases not matched to a gene. The DNA for the CDR3 is TGTGCCAGCAGGAGGGACAGGCTTGGTGTCGATACGCAGTATTTT. Its protein product is CASRRDRLGVDTQYF.

This chain connects TRBV28 to TRBJ2-7; TRBD1 aligns across 8 bases. The J segment lost 7 bases and the V segment lost 1 base, leaving 15 bases of the junction unmatched. Germline V lookup: CDR1 MDHEN, CDR2 SYDVKM. This CDR3 comprises 17 residues. CDR3 residues: CASSLSVSFRTGREQYF. For the CDR3, the DNA is TGTGCCAGCAGTTTATCCGTATCATTTAGGACAGGGAGGGAGCAGTACTTC. Filled out from reference TRBV28 and TRBJ2-7, the complete variable domain reads DVKVTQSSRYLVKRTGEKVFLECVQDMDHENMFWYRQDPGLGLRLIYFSYDVKMKEKGDIPEGYSVSREKKERFSLILESASTNQTSMYLCASSLSVSFRTGREQYFGPGTRLTVT.

The chain recombines TRBV5-4 with TRBJ2-3; 8 positions agree with TRBD1. The CDR3 covers 14 residues. Germline V gene lookup returns CDR1 SGHNT and CDR2 YYREEE (reference sequence). The trim removed 6 bases at V and 4 bases at J, leaving 7 bases unmatched. The CDR3 loop reads CASIQDRAADTQYF. The CDR3 DNA reads TGTGCCAGCATCCAGGACAGGGCGGCAGATACGCAGTATTTT. Combining the CDR3 with reference TRBV5-4 and TRBJ2-3 gives the whole variable domain ETGVTQSPTHLIKTRGQQVTLRCSSQSGHNTVSWYQQALGQGPQFIFQYYREEENGRGNFPPRFSGLQFPNYSSELNVNALELDDSALYLCASIQDRAADTQYFGPGTRLTVL.

V and J are TRBV6-5 and TRBJ2-6; D not resolved. Deletions cut 3 bases from V and 0 bases from J, with 9 bases between. Germline CDR1 MNHEY, CDR2 SVGAGI. The CDR3 runs to 16 residues. The CDR3 spells CASSYGIRSGANVLTF. CDR3 DNA: TGTGCCAGCAGTTATGGCATCCGCTCTGGGGCCAACGTCCTGACTTTC.

The chain carries TRBV4-1 and TRBJ2-2; 7 bases are a match to TRBD2. The CDR3 length is 16 residues. Germline CDR1 and CDR2: MGHRA and YSYEKL. V was pared by 4 bases and J by 4 bases, with 9 bases of the junction left unmatched. The CDR3 region has the DNA TGCGCCAGCAGCCCCGGACTAGTAACGGGCACCGGGGAGCTGTTTTTT. This gives the protein CASSPGLVTGTGELFF.

The chain is built from TRBV2 and TRBJ2-7; D perhaps matches TRBD1 (6 bases). Trimming shortened V by 6 bases and J by 7 bases, and 16 bases separated the two germline ends. The CDR3 loop spans 13 amino acids. Germline values: CDR1 SNHLY, CDR2 FYNNEI. This chain's CDR3 is CASRTLDRSEQYF. The CDR3 DNA reads TGTGCCAGCAGGACCCTAGACAGGTCGGAGCAGTACTTC.